This T cell receptor (beta chain) was profiled in a study of CD8+ T cells in alopecia areata. Turning to the study itself: Twice daily, treated patients received 5 to 10 mg of oral tofacitinib.

Germline assignment: CDR1 MDHEN and CDR2 SYDVKM. The CDR3 spans 12 residues. The V gene lost 11 bases and the J gene lost 3 bases, with 14 bases spanning the gap. Extraction of RNA preceded its reverse transcription into cDNA, which served as the sequencing template. Repertoires were generated with immunoSEQ multiplex PCR, while TCRdb's copy carries only in-frame clones and drops some. The sample records roughly 130,000 clones, approximately 53% being singletons. Researchers gathered lesional scalp punch biopsies and peripheral blood from patients with alopecia areata. Using a FACSAria, the CD4+ and CD8+ T cells were sorted from the PBMCs.

The rearrangement joins TRBV28 to TRBJ2-7, with D perhaps TRBD2 (6 bases). This TCR was sampled from a human donor with alopecia areata. The sample was CD4+ T cells sorted from blood, taken at week 0. CDR3 amino acids: CAASGPSYEQYF. The CDR3 DNA reads TGTGCCGCCAGCGGGCCAAGCTACGAGCAGTACTTC.